The 27 T cell receptor beta chains listed next were all sequenced from one sample in a study of T cells in Graves' hyperthyroidism and ophthalmopathy. Amplification of TCR beta CDR3 regions used RNA as the template. The primer set for the first-round RT-PCR of the TCR CDR3 was HTBI. One entry per CDR3 protein results from TCRdb running MiXCR on the multiplex PCR reads. Among some 340,000 distinct CDR3 sequences listed, roughly 15% were seen once. Specimen: blood. These receptors were collected from a woman in her 40s with Graves' ophthalmopathy.

The sample holds a few counts of this clonotype. The V call is TRBV24-1, the J call TRBJ2-2; D tentatively reads TRBD1 or TRBD2 (6 bases each). Germline CDR1 and CDR2: KGHDR and SFDVKD. CDR3 size: 15 residues. Trimming removed 3 bases from V and 5 bases from J, with 12 bases in between. The chain's CDR3 is CATSDGGPRTGELFF. The CDR3 region has the DNA TGTGCCACCAGTGATGGGGGGCCGAGGACCGGGGAGCTGTTTTTT.

This clonotype was detected many times. The chain has TRBV7-2 and TRBJ2-7; no definite D call. The CDR3 has 14 amino acids. Germline V lookup: CDR1 SGHTA, CDR2 FQGNSA. Trimming took 8 bases from V and 4 from J, leaving 18 bases between them. The DNA of the CDR3 is TGTGCCAGCTCCTGGGGATCCTTCGGGTACGAGCAGTACTTC. The encoded protein is CASSWGSFGYEQYF.

This clonotype was seen at least ten times. The chain couples TRBV19 to TRBJ1-5; maybe TRBD1 (5 bases). Germline loops: CDR1 LNHDA, CDR2 SQIVND (reference sequence). The CDR3 is 12 amino acids. Trimming left V 5 bases short and J 6 bases short, with 8 bases between. The CDR3 sequence is CASSVGGQPQHF. The CDR3 coding sequence is TGTGCCAGTAGTGTCGGGGGTCAGCCCCAGCATTTT.

This clonotype was counted ten times or more. This chain uses TRBV3-1 with TRBJ1-2; D is ambiguous. The germline CDR1 and CDR2 sequences are LGHDT and YNNKEL (reference sequence). The CDR3 runs 13 residues. Trimming took off 2 bases at V and 8 bases at J, with 12 bases between the two ends. The CDR3 coding sequence is TGTGCCAGCAGCCAAAACGGGGAGCCGGGCTACACCTTC. Translating it yields CASSQNGEPGYTF.

This clonotype was counted at least ten times. The chain carries TRBV12-3 or TRBV12-4 and TRBJ1-6, with D uncertain. Trimming left V 5 bases short and J 8 bases short, with 10 bases between. The CDR3 consists of 13 residues. This CDR3 reads CASSLFSDSPLHF. The CDR3 nucleotides read TGTGCCAGCAGTCTATTTAGTGATTCACCCCTCCACTTT.

This clonotype was counted ten times or more. This chain joins TRBV20-1 and TRBJ2-1; TRBD2 is a possible D gene (5 bases). The CDR3 runs to 12 residues. Trimming removed 0 bases from V and 7 bases from J, with 7 bases in between. The germline gives CDR1 DFQATT, CDR2 SNEGSKA (reference sequence). The CDR3 reads CSARDGENEQFF. CDR3 DNA sequence: TGCAGTGCTAGAGATGGGGAGAATGAGCAGTTCTTC.

This clonotype was counted many times. The chain has TRBV6-5 and TRBJ1-2, with D perhaps TRBD1 (5 bases). The CDR3 runs 14 residues. V lost 1 base to trimming and J lost 8 bases, with 14 bases between them. Germline V gene sequence: CDR1 MNHEY, CDR2 SVGAGI. The CDR3 loop is CASSYYYGAGGYTF. CDR3 nucleotides: TGTGCCAGCAGTTACTATTACGGGGCGGGCGGCTACACCTTC.

This clonotype was counted only a few times. This chain uses TRBV20-1 with TRBJ2-5, with 7 positions matching TRBD2. The CDR3 extends over 17 amino acids. Trimming took 5 bases from V and 5 from J; bases not matched to a gene: 20. The germline V gene encodes CDR1 DFQATT and CDR2 SNEGSKA (reference sequence). The CDR3 reads CSAPRPWLAARWETQYF. The DNA for the CDR3 is TGCAGTGCTCCAAGGCCCTGGCTAGCGGCCCGATGGGAGACCCAGTACTTC.

This clonotype was counted many times. The chain has TRBV27 and TRBJ1-1; TRBD1 might be the D (6 bases). The CDR3 length is 12 residues. Germline lookup yields CDR1 MNHEY and CDR2 SMNVEV (reference sequence). The V end was cut by 3 bases, the J end by 8 bases, with 10 bases between. The CDR3: CASSFGGAEAFF. Here the CDR3 DNA reads TGTGCCAGCAGTTTCGGGGGGGCAGAAGCTTTCTTT.

This clonotype was recorded many times. V gene TRBV19 combines with J gene TRBJ1-1; perhaps TRBD1 as D (6 bases). The CDR3 extends over 13 amino acids. Trimming removed 5 bases at V and 4 bases at J, with 11 bases between. The V gene's germline CDR1 is LNHDA and CDR2 SQIVND (reference sequence). The DNA of the CDR3 is TGTGCCAGTAGTTGGGGCAGGGGCACTGAAGCTTTCTTT. Its translation is CASSWGRGTEAFF.

This clonotype was detected a few times. The chain has TRBV19 and TRBJ2-3; a possible D gene is TRBD2 (6 bases). Germline CDR1 is LNHDA and CDR2 is SQIVND (reference sequence). The CDR3 covers 17 residues. V dropped 3 bases and J dropped 0 bases, with 16 bases sitting between them. The CDR3 loop reads CASSIGTWRGSTDTQYF. The DNA of the CDR3 is TGTGCCAGTAGTATTGGGACCTGGCGGGGAAGCACAGATACGCAGTATTTT.

This clonotype turned up a few times. The rearrangement joins TRBV10-3 to TRBJ2-1, with 8 nucleotides matching TRBD2. The germline V gene has CDR1 ENHRY and CDR2 SYGVKD. CDR3 size: 19 residues. Unmatched junction bases numbered 19, after V lost 4 bases and J lost 5 bases. Written as DNA, the CDR3 is TGTGCCATCAGTGCCTCGGATACGGGAGGGTCAAAAAAAAACAATGAGCAGTTCTTC. It translates to CAISASDTGGSKKNNEQFF.

This clonotype appeared many times. CDR3 region: CASSSRTGPSTDTQYF. The DNA for the CDR3 is TGTGCCAGCAGCTCCCGTACAGGGCCGAGCACAGATACGCAGTATTTT. This chain links TRBV7-9 with TRBJ2-3, with a weak D call TRBD1 (6 bases). Between the trimmed V and J ends, which lost 4 bases and 0 bases, there was a span of 14 bases. This CDR3 contains 16 residues. Germline lookup yields CDR1 SEHNR and CDR2 FQNEAQ (reference sequence). Full variable domain (remainder filled in from reference TRBV7-9 and TRBJ2-3): DTGVSQNPRHKITKRGQNVTFRCDPISEHNRLYWYRQTLGQGPEFLTYFQNEAQLEKSRLLSDRFSAERPKGSFSTLEIQRTEQGDSAMYLCASSSRTGPSTDTQYFGPGTRLTVL.

This clonotype was counted many times. V usage is TRBV4-2 and J usage is TRBJ1-1; D remains ambiguous. The germline V gene has CDR1 LGHNA and CDR2 YNFKEQ. V lost 3 bases, J lost 0 bases, and 8 bases lay in between. The CDR3 sequence is 14 residues long. CDR3 sequence: CASSHRMMNTEAFF. DNA for the CDR3: TGTGCCAGCAGCCATAGGATGATGAACACTGAAGCTTTCTTT.

J is TRBJ2-1 and V is TRBV7-8; D perhaps matches TRBD1 (6 bases). Trimming left V 1 base short and J 9 bases short, with 13 bases between. Germline assignment: CDR1 SGHVS and CDR2 FQNEAQ. The CDR3 spans 14 residues. CDR3 in amino acids: CASSLGLQGGEQFF. The CDR3, as DNA: TGTGCCAGCAGCTTAGGATTACAAGGGGGTGAGCAGTTCTTC.

V is TRBV19 and J is TRBJ2-5; possibly TRBD2 for D (6 bases). Germline CDR1 is LNHDA and CDR2 is SQIVND (reference sequence). CDR3 length: 12 amino acids. V gave up 9 bases and J gave up 2 bases, with 10 bases separating them. This CDR3 reads CASRDFQETQYF. The CDR3 DNA follows: TGTGCCAGCCGGGACTTTCAAGAGACCCAGTACTTC.

In its sample, this clonotype was seen many times. This chain links TRBV29-1 with TRBJ1-2; TRBD1 aligns across 7 bases. The germline V gene has CDR1 SQVTM and CDR2 ANQGSEA. The CDR3 is made up of 12 amino acids. The V and J ends lost 7 bases and 3 bases, in that order; junction bases with no gene match: 5. The CDR3 DNA sequence: TGCAGCGAAGGGGACAGCTACTATGGCTACACCTTC. Amino acid sequence: CSEGDSYYGYTF.

This clonotype showed up just a few times. V and J are TRBV11-2 and TRBJ1-2; maybe TRBD1 (5 bases). Trimming cost V 4 bases and J 0 bases, with 12 bases left between them. This CDR3 has 15 residues. Germline values: CDR1 SGHAT, CDR2 FQNNGV. The CDR3 nucleotides are TGTGCCAGCAGCTCGGGGACTGTCGCTAACTATGGCTACACCTTC. Translation: CASSSGTVANYGYTF.

As concerns this clonotype: Possible read error: a much larger clone is one base away. The rearrangement links TRBV20-1 to TRBJ2-7; TRBD2 aligns across 10 bases. Looked up from germline, CDR1 is DFQATT and CDR2 is SNEGSKA (reference sequence). This CDR3 contains 14 residues. As DNA, the CDR3 is TGCAGTGCTAGGCACAGCGGGGGGGCGGGGGAGCCGTACTTC. It codes for CSARHSGGAGEPYF.

This clonotype was found many times. This chain links TRBV20-1 with TRBJ1-1, with D unresolved. The CDR3 consists of 15 residues. Per the germline V gene, CDR1 is DFQATT and CDR2 is SNEGSKA (reference sequence). V lost 0 bases and J 5 bases, leaving 16 bases between the germline ends. The CDR3 nucleotides read TGCAGTGCTAGAGATCGGGGTCTTAGTAGGACTGAAGCTTTCTTT. It is translated as CSARDRGLSRTEAFF.

In its sample, this clonotype was seen many times. The chain uses TRBV12-3 or TRBV12-4 and TRBJ1-2; 7 positions agree with TRBD1. With 7 bases clipped from V and 2 bases from J, the junction kept 10 bases outside the gene matches. This CDR3 contains 15 residues. The CDR3 bases are TGTGCCAGCAAGGGAGGGATGGGACAGAACTATGGCTACACCTTC. Translating it yields CASKGGMGQNYGYTF.

The table lists this clonotype with many counts. V gene TRBV10-3 combines with J gene TRBJ2-2; 14 bases match TRBD2. Germline loops: CDR1 ENHRY, CDR2 SYGVKD. J lost 0 bases, V lost 6 bases, and 6 bases had no gene match. The CDR3 has 18 amino acids. For the CDR3, the DNA is TGTGCCATCAGCGGACTAGCGGGGGGCTACCCGAACACCGGGGAGCTGTTTTTT. Translated, it gives CAISGLAGGYPNTGELFF.

This clonotype has a handful of counts. V is TRBV12-3 or TRBV12-4 and J is TRBJ2-1, with 9 bases matching TRBD2. The CDR3 runs to 17 residues. V dropped 3 bases and J dropped 7; count of bases not matched to a gene: 13. As DNA, the CDR3 is TGTGCCAGCAGTTTCATAGGGGGGGCGGGGGGGATGAATGAGCAGTTCTTC. It yields the protein CASSFIGGAGGMNEQFF.

This clonotype has more than one count but fewer than ten. The V gene is TRBV7-9, the J gene TRBJ1-2; TRBD1 agrees at 7 bases. The V segment lost 6 bases and the J segment 2 bases; nucleotides outside the gene matches: 9. Per the germline V gene, CDR1 is SEHNR and CDR2 is FQNEAQ (reference sequence). The CDR3 spans 15 residues. CDR3 DNA: TGTGCCAGCAGACGACAGACAGGGACCAACTATGGCTACACCTTC. Its protein is CASRRQTGTNYGYTF.

This clonotype was seen only a few times. The chain uses TRBV7-2 and TRBJ1-5; possibly TRBD1 for D (6 bases). Germline V gene lookup returns CDR1 SGHTA and CDR2 FQGNSA. This CDR3 contains 14 residues. Between the trimmed V and J ends, which lost 3 bases and 4 bases, there was a span of 10 bases. The CDR3 sequence is CASSFFQGNQPQHF. The CDR3, as DNA: TGTGCCAGCAGCTTTTTCCAGGGGAATCAGCCCCAGCATTTT.

The chain employs TRBV18 and TRBJ2-1; 8 positions match TRBD2. This CDR3 is 17 amino acids long. V was clipped by 2 bases and J by 2 bases; unmatched bases: 8. Per germline, CDR1 KGHSH and CDR2 LQKENI. In nucleotides, the CDR3 is TGTGCCAGCTCACCAGGGGCAACTAGCGGTCCCTACAATGAGCAGTTCTTC. It translates to CASSPGATSGPYNEQFF.

This clonotype was observed many times. The gene calls are TRBV27 and TRBJ1-4; maybe TRBD1 (5 bases). V was clipped by 6 bases and J by 10 bases, with 18 bases between them. Looked up from germline, CDR1 is MNHEY and CDR2 is SMNVEV (reference sequence). This CDR3 region has 14 residues. In DNA, the CDR3 is TGTGCCAGCAGGGCCCGGGGGTTGGGCGGAAAACTGTTTTTT. The encoded protein is CASRARGLGGKLFF.